This T cell receptor beta chain derives from a study of cytomegalovirus exposure and HLA in healthy donors. Study summary: Some 91 million unique TCRs from HLA-typed donors were held in an early release of data. Points from the study as a whole: In a later analysis, HLA-C alleles had the fewest associated TCRs, DRB1 alleles the most. Later analysis identified a missense DCLRE1C variant that was linked to TCR beta V- and J-gene trimming. Beyond CMV serostatus, there was no information to go on about immune exposure.

On this clone itself: Its antigen is as yet unknown.

The study ran its PCR with 60 Vbeta and 13 Jbeta primers. Libraries were prepared by immunoSEQ multiplex PCR; TCRdb keeps only in-frame clonotypes and omits some of them. The data hold roughly 200,000 clones, with about 90% observed a single time. CDR1 and CDR2 from the germline V gene are LNHNV and YYDKDF (reference sequence). The CDR3 is made up of 16 amino acids. Trimming removed 1 base from V and 1 base from J, with 11 bases in between. This sequence was found in a boy aged 2 to 9 in good health and CMV-seronegative. This chain joins TRBV15 and TRBJ1-3; D is perhaps TRBD1 (6 bases). The sequenced material came from PBMCs. The CDR3 region is CATSRAYRDSGNTIYF. Written as DNA, the CDR3 is TGTGCCACCAGCAGAGCTTACAGGGATTCTGGAAACACCATATATTTT.